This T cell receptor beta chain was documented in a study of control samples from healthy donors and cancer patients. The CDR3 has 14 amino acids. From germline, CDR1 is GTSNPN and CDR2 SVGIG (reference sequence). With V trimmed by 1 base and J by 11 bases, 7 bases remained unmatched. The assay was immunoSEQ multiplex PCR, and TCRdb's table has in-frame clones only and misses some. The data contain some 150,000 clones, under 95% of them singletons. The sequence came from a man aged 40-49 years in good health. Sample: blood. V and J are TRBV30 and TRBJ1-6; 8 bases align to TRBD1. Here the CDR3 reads CAWSGTGLGTPLHF. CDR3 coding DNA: TGTGCCTGGAGTGGGACAGGGCTTGGGACACCCCTCCACTTT. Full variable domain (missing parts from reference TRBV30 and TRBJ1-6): SQTIHQWPATLVQPVGSPLSLECTVEGTSNPNLYWYRQAAGRGLQLLFYSVGIGQISSEVPQNLSASRPQDRQFILSSKKLLLSDSGFYLCAWSGTGLGTPLHFGNGTRLTVT.